These 28 T cell receptor beta chains came from one sample sequenced in a study of cytomegalovirus exposure and HLA in healthy donors. Primers included in the PCR were 60 Vbeta and 13 Jbeta primers. Produced via immunoSEQ multiplex PCR; TCRdb's table is partial and in-frame only. The sample contains 55,000 to 75,000 clones, 74% of which appear only once. Material: PBMCs. These receptors were taken from a human donor in good health.

The CDR3 region is CASSPDSGNTIYF. The CDR3 region has the DNA TGTGCCAGTAGTCCAGACTCTGGAAACACCATATATTTT. V and J are TRBV19 and TRBJ1-3; D is undetermined. The CDR3 has 13 amino acids. The ends were cut back, 5 bases at V and 0 bases at J, with 5 bases in the middle. The germline V gene has CDR1 LNHDA and CDR2 SQIVND (reference sequence).

The chain has TRBV9 and TRBJ2-2, with D possibly TRBD1 on 7 matching bases. The CDR3 sequence is 17 residues long. The germline CDR1 and CDR2 sequences are SGDLS and YYNGEE. Between the trimmed V and J ends, which lost 4 bases and 5 bases, there was a span of 21 bases. The CDR3 is CASSPPEGPGGTGELFF. CDR3 bases: TGTGCCAGCAGCCCCCCCGAGGGGCCAGGGGGGACCGGGGAGCTGTTTTTT.

The chain joins TRBV6-5 to TRBJ2-1, with 9 bases fitting TRBD2. Germline loops: CDR1 MNHEY, CDR2 SVGAGI. V lost 0 bases, J lost 3 bases, and 3 bases stayed unmatched. This CDR3 region has 16 residues. The CDR3 here is CASSYSLAGSYNEQFF. DNA of the CDR3: TGTGCCAGCAGTTACTCGCTAGCGGGAAGCTACAATGAGCAGTTCTTC.

The chain carries TRBV4-1 and TRBJ1-2; 8 positions match TRBD1. Trimming removed 4 bases from V and 5 bases from J; junction bases left unmatched: 6. The length of the CDR3 is 14 residues. From germline, CDR1 is MGHRA and CDR2 YSYEKL. The DNA for the CDR3 is TGCGCCAGCAGCCCAGGACAGGGAACTTATGGCTACACCTTC. Amino acids: CASSPGQGTYGYTF.

The chain uses TRBV15 and TRBJ1-3; TRBD1 aligns across 7 bases. V lost 1 base, J lost 1 base, and 4 bases stayed unmatched. In germline, CDR1 is LNHNV, CDR2 YYDKDF (reference sequence). The CDR3 is made up of 16 amino acids. The CDR3 here is CATSRGTGASGNTIYF. CDR3 sequence (DNA): TGTGCCACCAGCAGAGGTACAGGGGCATCTGGAAACACCATATATTTT.

Worth noting for this clone: Other DNA sequences in this sample translate to the same CDR3. The chain links TRBV6-1 to TRBJ2-7; no clear D. The CDR3 sequence is 11 residues long. V was cut by 8 bases and J by 2 bases, with 7 bases left in between. CDR1 MNHNS and CDR2 SASEGT come from the germline V gene. The CDR3 here is CASGPTYEQYF. The CDR3 DNA is TGTGCCAGCGGGCCCACCTACGAGCAGTACTTC.

V and J are TRBV6-4 and TRBJ2-3; the D is unclear. Germline V gives CDR1 MRHNA, CDR2 SNTAGT. Trimming left V 3 bases short and J 0 bases short, with 13 bases between. The CDR3 sequence is 16 residues long. DNA for the CDR3: TGTGCCAGCAGTGATGGGCCAGCACCTAGCACAGATACGCAGTATTTT. Protein product: CASSDGPAPSTDTQYF.

This clone showed up just a few times. The V gene is TRBV6-1, the J gene TRBJ2-5, with 8 positions matching TRBD2. CDR1 and CDR2 (germline): MNHNS, SASEGT. The CDR3 is 15 amino acids. The V gene end was trimmed by 3 bases and the J gene end by 5 bases; junction bases not matched to a gene: 8. Here the CDR3 reads CASSDTSGGSETQYF. CDR3 nucleotide sequence: TGTGCCAGCAGTGATACTAGCGGAGGGAGTGAGACCCAGTACTTC.

V is TRBV5-6 and J is TRBJ2-2, with unresolved D. Germline V gene data show CDR1 as SGHDT and CDR2 as YYEEEE. V was shortened by 5 bases and J by 5 bases, with 13 bases between the two germline ends. The CDR3 extends over 14 amino acids. The CDR3 loop is CASRVHGVTGELFF. The CDR3 DNA follows: TGTGCCAGCAGGGTGCATGGAGTAACCGGGGAGCTGTTTTTT.

The chain couples TRBV5-5 to TRBJ2-7; maybe TRBD1 (5 bases). The CDR3 sequence is 15 residues long. Trimming took 2 bases from V and 3 from J, leaving 15 bases between them. The germline gives CDR1 SGHKS, CDR2 YYEKEE (reference sequence). CDR3 in DNA: TGTGCCAGCAGCTTTAGGATAGGGGCGGACTACGAGCAGTACTTC. Its protein product is CASSFRIGADYEQYF.

CDR3 DNA sequence: TGTGCCAGTAGTAAGAACTCCAGGCATGAGCAGTTCTTC. Its protein is CASSKNSRHEQFF. The chain combines TRBV19 with TRBJ2-1; no clear D. Germline lookup yields CDR1 LNHDA and CDR2 SQIVND (reference sequence). The length of the CDR3 is 13 residues. Trimming stripped 4 bases from V and 8 bases from J, with 12 bases between. Drawing the rest from reference TRBV19 and TRBJ2-1, the complete variable domain is DGGITQSPKYLFRKEGQNVTLSCEQNLNHDAMYWYRQDPGQGLRLIYYSQIVNDFQKGDIAEGYSVSREKKESFPLTVTSAQKNPTAFYLCASSKNSRHEQFFGPGTRLTVL.

In this sample, this clone turned up once. The rearrangement joins TRBV9 to TRBJ1-4; no clear D gene. The CDR3 is made up of 14 amino acids. The germline gives CDR1 SGDLS, CDR2 YYNGEE. V was cut by 7 bases and J by 0 bases, with 10 bases left in between. The CDR3 spells CASGEDATNEKLFF. The DNA for the CDR3 is TGTGCCAGCGGAGAGGATGCAACTAATGAAAAACTGTTTTTT.

This clone was counted a few times. V usage is TRBV25-1 and J usage is TRBJ1-2, with unresolved D. There are 11 residues in the CDR3. Trimming took 6 bases from V and 4 from J, leaving 6 bases between them. Per the germline V gene, CDR1 is MGHDK and CDR2 is SYGVNS. The CDR3 loop reads CASRESYGYTF. DNA of the CDR3: TGTGCCAGCAGGGAGTCCTATGGCTACACCTTC.

The V gene is TRBV7-3, the J gene TRBJ2-2; tentative D call: TRBD2 (6 bases). CDR1 SGHTA and CDR2 FQGTGA come from the germline V gene. The V end was cut by 5 bases, the J end by 3 bases, with 10 bases between. The CDR3 covers 14 residues. The CDR3 loop is CASSPRRDTGELFF. CDR3 sequence (DNA): TGTGCCAGCAGCCCAAGGAGGGACACCGGGGAGCTGTTTTTT.

The rearrangement links TRBV7-9 to TRBJ1-4, with a possible D match to TRBD1 (6 bases). The CDR3 loop spans 17 amino acids. CDR1 SEHNR and CDR2 FQNEAQ come from the germline V gene (reference sequence). Trimming left V 5 bases short and J 5 bases short, with 21 bases between. CDR3 DNA: TGTGCCAGCAGCCCAACCACCTGGGACACTGAAAATGAAAAACTGTTTTTT. Amino acids: CASSPTTWDTENEKLFF.

This clone was recorded a few times. The chain carries TRBV11-2 and TRBJ2-1; 7 bases are shared with TRBD1. V shed 1 base and J 3 bases; nucleotides not matched to a gene: 3. In germline, CDR1 is SGHAT, CDR2 FQNNGV. The CDR3 runs 15 residues. The CDR3 protein is CASSLVGGGYNEQFF. In DNA form, the CDR3 reads TGTGCCAGCAGCTTAGTAGGGGGCGGCTACAATGAGCAGTTCTTC.

This chain uses TRBV27 with TRBJ2-2, with 11 bases lining up with TRBD2. Trimming cost V 3 bases and J 1 base; bases outside gene matches: 1. The CDR3 runs 16 residues. In germline, CDR1 is MNHEY, CDR2 SMNVEV (reference sequence). The CDR3 reads CASSLGTSGNTGELFF. DNA of the CDR3: TGTGCCAGCAGTTTGGGGACTAGCGGGAACACCGGGGAGCTGTTTTTT.

The chain joins TRBV7-9 to TRBJ1-1; 7 bases align to TRBD1. The CDR3 runs 18 residues. V dropped 5 bases and J dropped 1; count of bases not matched to a gene: 16. Germline-derived CDR1 and CDR2 are SEHNR and FQNEAQ (reference sequence). The CDR3 region is CASSESSGTAAPNTEAFF. The DNA for the CDR3 is TGTGCCAGCAGCGAAAGCTCCGGGACAGCGGCCCCGAACACTGAAGCTTTCTTT.

The sample holds one count of this clone. The chain carries TRBV7-9 and TRBJ1-2; D not resolved. The CDR3 runs to 13 residues. Trimming shortened V by 5 bases and J by 2 bases, and 9 bases separated the two germline ends. Germline V CDR1 and CDR2: SEHNR, FQNEAQ (reference sequence). In nucleotides, the CDR3 is TGTGCCAGCAGCCATGACAAGAACTATGGCTACACCTTC. Translating it yields CASSHDKNYGYTF.

This clone has a handful of counts. The V gene is TRBV6-1, the J gene TRBJ2-5; no clear D gene. Trimming pared 6 bases from V and 5 bases from J, leaving 13 bases between. The CDR3 length is 13 residues. Germline V CDR1 and CDR2: MNHNS, SASEGT. This chain's CDR3 is CASRGAATETQYF. Written as DNA, the CDR3 is TGTGCCAGCAGAGGTGCGGCGACTGAGACCCAGTACTTC.

V is TRBV19 and J is TRBJ2-6; no clear D gene. The CDR3 covers 15 residues. V lost 3 bases, J lost 0 bases, and 6 bases lay in between. CDR1 and CDR2 (germline): LNHDA, SQIVND (reference sequence). The CDR3 sequence is CASSMAFSGANVLTF. The CDR3 region has the DNA TGTGCCAGTAGTATGGCCTTCTCTGGGGCCAACGTCCTGACTTTC.

The chain has TRBV9 and TRBJ1-2, with 8 bases fitting TRBD1. CDR1 is SGDLS, CDR2 YYNGEE, per germline. The CDR3 runs to 13 residues. The junction had 4 bases not matched to a gene; V was cut back by 2 bases and J by 7 bases. In DNA form, the CDR3 reads TGTGCCAGCAGCGTTGCAGGGGGCTCTGGCTACACCTTC. Amino acid sequence: CASSVAGGSGYTF.

This clone was recorded only once. The chain links TRBV28 to TRBJ1-4; D gene ambiguous. CDR3 size: 14 residues. The germline V gene has CDR1 MDHEN and CDR2 SYDVKM. Deletions cut 2 bases from V and 5 bases from J, with 9 bases between. CDR3 sequence: CASSLPGSNEKLFF. The CDR3, as DNA: TGTGCCAGCAGTTTACCGGGGTCAAATGAAAAACTGTTTTTT. Full variable domain (rest looked up from reference TRBV28 and TRBJ1-4): DVKVTQSSRYLVKRTGEKVFLECVQDMDHENMFWYRQDPGLGLRLIYFSYDVKMKEKGDIPEGYSVSREKKERFSLILESASTNQTSMYLCASSLPGSNEKLFFGSGTQLSVL.

The chain employs TRBV9 and TRBJ1-5; 8 bases are a match to TRBD1. J was trimmed by 5 bases and V by 4 bases; bases with no gene match: 5. The CDR3 loop spans 14 amino acids. Germline V gene lookup returns CDR1 SGDLS and CDR2 YYNGEE. The CDR3 protein is CASSPTGGDQPQHF. The CDR3, as DNA: TGTGCCAGCAGCCCCACAGGGGGGGATCAGCCCCAGCATTTT.

This clone was found a few times. V is TRBV6-5 and J is TRBJ1-5; maybe TRBD1 (6 bases). This CDR3 is 14 amino acids long. Germline V lookup: CDR1 MNHEY, CDR2 SVGAGI. Trimming cost V 5 bases and J 0 bases, with 8 bases left between them. CDR3 loop: CASSNRVSNQPQHF. The DNA of the CDR3 is TGTGCCAGCAGTAACAGGGTTAGCAATCAGCCCCAGCATTTT.

The rearrangement joins TRBV27 to TRBJ2-1, with TRBD2 matching over 12 bases. V lost 7 bases to trimming and J lost 8 bases; unmatched junction nucleotides: 6. There are 14 residues in the CDR3. The germline V gene encodes CDR1 MNHEY and CDR2 SMNVEV (reference sequence). The CDR3 loop is CASKRTSGIYEQFF. As DNA, the CDR3 is TGTGCCAGCAAACGGACTAGCGGGATATATGAGCAGTTCTTC.

This clone has just a few counts. The rearrangement links TRBV9 to TRBJ1-4; the match to TRBD1 covers 9 bases. Germline CDR1 is SGDLS and CDR2 is YYNGEE. The CDR3 has 15 amino acids. Trimming at V came to 3 bases and at J to 7 bases, leaving 7 bases not matched to a gene. The CDR3 region has the DNA TGTGCCAGCAGCGCCGGGGACAGGGAGGGTGAAAAACTGTTTTTT. Its translation is CASSAGDREGEKLFF.

In its sample, this clone was seen a few times. J is TRBJ1-1 and V is TRBV11-2; D is possibly TRBD1 (5 bases). The CDR3 consists of 13 residues. Germline V lookup: CDR1 SGHAT, CDR2 FQNNGV. V was cut by 5 bases and J by 0 bases, with 7 bases left in between. CDR3 sequence: CASSRQLNTEAFF. The CDR3, as DNA: TGTGCCAGCAGCCGACAGCTGAACACTGAAGCTTTCTTT.